The rows below give T cell receptor beta chains drawn from one sample of a study of T-cell memory formation after mild COVID-19. Each CDR3 protein gets one entry after TCRdb re-called the 5' RACE reads with MiXCR. The sample holds 300,000 to 400,000 distinct CDR3 sequences; around 28% are singletons and the top ten take about 14%. The sample comprised PBMCs or a T cell subset sorted from them (not recorded which). Receptors were obtained from an adult woman who had mild COVID-19 (a few samples of this study predate the infection). Cell type and time point are not known. CDR3s include the opening cysteine and the closing phenylalanine or tryptophan. The D gene is left open where the match is weak. Expanded clones are given a class, and other clones once, few, many or no size at all.

>TRBV4-2|-|TRBJ1-5|-
CASRATGAQYQPQHF
TGTGCCAGCAGGGCGACAGGCGCCCAATATCAGCCCCAGCATTTT
>TRBV29-1|TRBD1|TRBJ2-5|few
CSGWTGVETQYF
TGCAGCGGATGGACAGGGGTCGAGACCCAGTACTTC
>TRBV30|-|TRBJ2-3|-
CAWSILSTDTQYF
TGTGCCTGGAGTATTCTTAGCACAGATACGCAGTATTTT
>TRBV4-1|-|TRBJ1-4|-
CASSQEQVKGEKLFF
TGCGCCAGCAGCCAAGAACAGGTTAAAGGGGAAAAACTGTTTTTT
>TRBV3-1|TRBD2|TRBJ2-5|-
CASSPPAGGRETQYF
TGTGCCAGCAGCCCCCCAGCGGGAGGGCGGGAGACCCAGTACTTC
>TRBV4-3|TRBD1|TRBJ2-2|-
CASSTTGSTGELFF
TGCGCCAGTTCGACGACAGGGTCGACCGGGGAGCTGTTTTTT
>TRBV5-6|-|TRBJ2-1|many
CASSLAGVVYNEQFF
TGTGCCAGCAGCTTGGCGGGTGTGGTTTACAATGAGCAGTTCTTC
>TRBV28|-|TRBJ2-5|few
CASRRGPETQYF
TGTGCCAGCAGGCGGGGTCCGGAGACCCAGTACTTC
>TRBV4-2|TRBD2|TRBJ2-1|-
CASSQEVGAGGGEQFF
TGTGCCAGCAGCCAAGAGGTCGGAGCGGGAGGCGGCGAGCAGTTCTTC
>TRBV2|-|TRBJ1-2|-
CASSEARGLGGYTF
TGTGCCAGCAGTGAAGCGCGCGGGCTAGGGGGCTACACCTTC
>TRBV4-2|-|TRBJ2-1|-
CASSQVLTHNEQFF
TGTGCCAGCAGCCAAGTACTCACCCACAATGAGCAGTTCTTC
>TRBV7-9|TRBD2|TRBJ2-7|-
CASSFAGGMTYEQYF
TGTGCCAGCAGCTTCGCGGGGGGGATGACCTACGAGCAGTACTTC
>TRBV5-1|TRBD1|TRBJ2-7|-
CASSYIRTGKGHPTYEQYF
TGCGCCAGCAGCTACATACGGACAGGGAAGGGACATCCTACCTACGAGCAGTACTTC
>TRBV4-1|-|TRBJ2-3|-
CASSGGADTQYF
TGCGCCAGCAGCGGGGGTGCAGATACGCAGTATTTT
>TRBV3-1|TRBD2|TRBJ2-2|-
CASSLRRAGGGNTGELFF
TGTGCCAGCAGCCTGAGGAGGGCCGGCGGGGGGAACACCGGGGAGCTGTTTTTT
>TRBV3-1|-|TRBJ1-5|-
CASSLGPKGQPQHF
TGTGCCAGCAGCCTCGGACCTAAGGGTCAGCCCCAGCATTTT
>TRBV6-5|-|TRBJ1-1|few
CASSFQLGARAFF
TGTGCCAGCAGCTTTCAATTGGGGGCGCGAGCTTTCTTT
>TRBV18|TRBD1|TRBJ2-7|-
CASSTFDRGRNEQYF
TGTGCCAGCTCAACGTTCGACAGGGGAAGGAACGAGCAGTACTTC
>TRBV12-3/TRBV12-4|-|TRBJ1-5|few
CASSLPYSNQPQHF
TGTGCCAGCAGTTTACCTTATAGCAATCAGCCCCAGCATTTT
>TRBV15|-|TRBJ2-1|-
CATSSRGGNEQFF
TGTGCCACCAGCAGTCGGGGAGGTAATGAGCAGTTCTTC
>TRBV27|-|TRBJ2-2|few
CASKVKGNRITGELFF
TGTGCCAGCAAGGTCAAGGGTAATCGTATCACCGGGGAGCTGTTTTTT
>TRBV7-9|TRBD1|TRBJ1-1|-
CASSHGTGAKEPEAFF
TGTGCCAGCAGCCACGGGACAGGGGCAAAGGAGCCTGAAGCTTTCTTT
>TRBV24-1|-|TRBJ2-1|-
CAPGQSPYNEQFF
TGTGCCCCAGGACAGAGCCCCTACAATGAGCAGTTCTTC
>TRBV19|TRBD1|TRBJ1-1|-
CASSLTDRAEAFF
TGTGCCAGTAGTTTAACGGACAGGGCTGAAGCTTTCTTT
>TRBV2|-|TRBJ2-7|-
CASRDLAMTYEQYF
TGTGCCAGCAGGGACCTAGCCATGACTTACGAGCAGTACTTC
>TRBV7-9|-|TRBJ2-2|-
CASSLAGTGGGELFF
TGTGCCAGCAGCTTAGCTGGGACCGGCGGCGGGGAGCTGTTTTTT
>TRBV4-3|-|TRBJ2-2|-
CASSPGEITGELFF
TGCGCCAGCAGCCCGGGAGAGATCACCGGGGAGCTGTTTTTT
>TRBV5-4|-|TRBJ1-1|-
CASSLGDIETEAFF
TGTGCCAGCAGCTTGGGGGACATAGAAACTGAAGCTTTCTTT
>TRBV12-3/TRBV12-4|-|TRBJ2-7|-
CASSLAGRGREQYF
TGTGCCAGCAGTTTAGCGGGCAGGGGCCGCGAGCAGTACTTC
>TRBV6-5|-|TRBJ1-2|few
CASSYSTRANYGYTF
TGTGCCAGCAGTTACTCGACCAGGGCTAACTATGGCTACACCTTC
>TRBV12-3/TRBV12-4|-|TRBJ2-3|-
CATGILEADTQYF
TGTGCCACAGGTATCCTAGAGGCAGATACGCAGTATTTT
>TRBV11-2|-|TRBJ2-5|few
CASSLDRFGQGNQETQYF
TGTGCCAGCAGCTTAGATCGTTTCGGTCAGGGCAACCAAGAGACCCAGTACTTC
>TRBV20-1|-|TRBJ2-1|many
CSARDRPGGPKWETNEQFF
TGCAGTGCTAGAGATCGGCCCGGGGGCCCTAAGTGGGAGACAAATGAGCAGTTCTTC